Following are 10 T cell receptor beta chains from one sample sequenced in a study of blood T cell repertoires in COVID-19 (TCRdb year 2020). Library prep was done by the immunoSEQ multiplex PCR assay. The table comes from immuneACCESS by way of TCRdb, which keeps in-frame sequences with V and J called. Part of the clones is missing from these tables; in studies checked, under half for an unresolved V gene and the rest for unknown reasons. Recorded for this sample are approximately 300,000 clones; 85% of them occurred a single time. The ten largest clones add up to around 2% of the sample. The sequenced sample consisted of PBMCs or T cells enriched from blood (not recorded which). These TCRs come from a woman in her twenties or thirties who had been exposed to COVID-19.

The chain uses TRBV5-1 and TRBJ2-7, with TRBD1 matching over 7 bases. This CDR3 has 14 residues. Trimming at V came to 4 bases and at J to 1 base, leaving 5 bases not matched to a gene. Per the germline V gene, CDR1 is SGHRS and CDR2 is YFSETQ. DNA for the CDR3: TGCGCCAGCAGCCCGACAGGGTATTCCTACGAGCAGTACTTC. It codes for CASSPTGYSYEQYF.

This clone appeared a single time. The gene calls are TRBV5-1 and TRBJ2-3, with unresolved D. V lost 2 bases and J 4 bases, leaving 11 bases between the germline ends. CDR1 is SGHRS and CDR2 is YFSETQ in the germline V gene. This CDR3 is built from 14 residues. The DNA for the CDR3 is TGCGCCAGCAGCTTCAGTCAGGTTGCAGATACGCAGTATTTT. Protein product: CASSFSQVADTQYF.

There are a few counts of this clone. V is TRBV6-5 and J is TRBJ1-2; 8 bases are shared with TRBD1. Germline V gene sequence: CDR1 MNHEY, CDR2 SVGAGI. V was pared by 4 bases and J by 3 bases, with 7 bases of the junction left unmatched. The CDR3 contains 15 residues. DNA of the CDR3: TGTGCCAGCAGTTCACCGAGACAGGGGTACTATGGCTACACCTTC. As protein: CASSSPRQGYYGYTF.

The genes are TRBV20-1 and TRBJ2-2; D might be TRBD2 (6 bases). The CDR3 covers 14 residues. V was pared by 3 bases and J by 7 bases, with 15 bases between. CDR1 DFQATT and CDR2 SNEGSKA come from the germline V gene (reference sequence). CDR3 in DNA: TGCAGTGCTAGTTGGAGGGCTCATGTCGGGGAGCTGTTTTTT. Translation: CSASWRAHVGELFF.

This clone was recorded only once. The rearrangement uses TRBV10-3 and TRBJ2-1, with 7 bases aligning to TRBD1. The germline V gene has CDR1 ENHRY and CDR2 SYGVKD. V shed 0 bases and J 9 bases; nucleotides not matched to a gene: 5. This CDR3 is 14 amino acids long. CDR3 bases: TGTGCCATCAGTGAGTCAGGGGGCTACGGTGAGCAGTTCTTC. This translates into CAISESGGYGEQFF.

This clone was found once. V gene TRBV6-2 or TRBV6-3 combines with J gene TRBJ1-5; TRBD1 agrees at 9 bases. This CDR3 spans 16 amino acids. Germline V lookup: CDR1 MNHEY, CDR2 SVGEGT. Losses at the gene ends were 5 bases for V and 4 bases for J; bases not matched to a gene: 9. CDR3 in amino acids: CASSQTGTGPNQPQHF. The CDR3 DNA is TGTGCCAGCAGTCAAACCGGGACAGGGCCAAATCAGCCCCAGCATTTT.

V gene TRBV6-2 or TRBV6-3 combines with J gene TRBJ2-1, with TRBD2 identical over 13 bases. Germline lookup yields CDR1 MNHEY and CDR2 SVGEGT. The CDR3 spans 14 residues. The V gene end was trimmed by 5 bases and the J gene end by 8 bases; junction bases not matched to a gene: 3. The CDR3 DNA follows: TGTGCCAGCAGTCACGGACTAGCGGGAGATGAGCAGTTCTTC. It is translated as CASSHGLAGDEQFF.

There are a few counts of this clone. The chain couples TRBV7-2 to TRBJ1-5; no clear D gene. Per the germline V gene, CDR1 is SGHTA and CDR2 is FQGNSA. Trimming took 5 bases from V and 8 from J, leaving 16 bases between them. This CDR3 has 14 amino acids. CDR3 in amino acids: CASSRLAEVEPQHF. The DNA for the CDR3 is TGTGCCAGCAGCAGATTGGCGGAGGTTGAGCCCCAGCATTTT.

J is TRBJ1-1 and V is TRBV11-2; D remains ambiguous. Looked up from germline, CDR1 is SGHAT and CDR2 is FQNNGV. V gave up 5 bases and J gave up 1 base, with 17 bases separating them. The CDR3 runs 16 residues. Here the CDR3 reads CASSPPLVLTNTEAFF. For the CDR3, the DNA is TGTGCCAGCAGCCCCCCCCTCGTCCTAACGAACACTGAAGCTTTCTTT.

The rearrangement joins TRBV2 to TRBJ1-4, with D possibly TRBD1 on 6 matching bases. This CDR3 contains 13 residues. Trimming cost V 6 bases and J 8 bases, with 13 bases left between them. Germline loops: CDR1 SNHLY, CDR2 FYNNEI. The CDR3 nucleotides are TGTGCCAGCAGAGGACAGCCGGGGGAAAAACTGTTTTTT. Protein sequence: CASRGQPGEKLFF.